This T cell receptor (beta chain) stems from a study of radiation and T cells in renal cell carcinoma (TCRdb year 2020). About the investigation overall: The samples were drawn from a clinical trial, where primary renal cell carcinomas were treated with 15 Gy of stereotactic body radiation therapy and then removed by nephrectomy 4 weeks afterward. In total, some 52 samples underwent TCR beta sequencing: around 25 tumors plus 27 peripheral blood samples. Across all 50 or so samples, 4,016,671 unique CDR3 nucleotide sequences, encoding 2,658,974 unique CDR3 amino acid sequences, were identified. What the study reported, not specific to this receptor: The single-armed trial design could not address effects of radiation dose or scheduling on the TCR repertoire. Because no pretreatment tumor biopsies were available, whether clonotypes were present in the tumor at baseline could not be determined. An increase in top tumor clonotypes in blood was observed from baseline to 2 weeks post-radiation, followed by contraction by 4 weeks, which was taken to suggest transient expansion of tumor-resident clones. Dynamics of the blood repertoire were not tracked past 4 weeks after treatment.

This clone was observed a single time. This clone's antigen is unknown. Nothing much larger sits one base from this clone, and base qualities are not available. TCR beta libraries were generated from genomic DNA with the immunoSEQ kit, following the manufacturer's recommendations. To prepare libraries, a first multiplex PCR with proprietary primers was run, followed by a second PCR that added unique barcodes, and a bead cleanup was done after each round. Each sample batch included a kit-provided positive control reaction and a negative control reaction. The final libraries were assessed on an Agilent 4200 TapeStation D1000 ScreenTape, pooled by volume, and quantified by qPCR. Sequencing was performed on an Illumina NextSeq500 using a MidOutput 150-cycle cartridge, with 156 Read1 cycles, 15 Index1 cycles, and the kit custom primers. The pooled library was loaded at 0.85 to 1 pM, with a roughly 20% PhiX control spiked in. The paper's data handling went like this. The vendor-processed data were analyzed in R, and a clonotype was defined as all T cells that share the same CDR3 nucleotide sequence. For clone abundance analyses, frequencies were normalized to the 10,000 most abundant clones in each sample. Public T cell clones, which averaged fewer than five per sample, were excluded before analysis. A difference in abundance of at least 32-fold between compartments was used to define tumor-enriched and baseline blood-enriched clonotypes. Clonotypes expanded or contracted between blood time points were identified with a beta-binomial differential abundance model. The Baroni-Urbani and Buser coefficient was used to measure tumor-blood repertoire similarity, and groups were compared with two-tailed Wilcoxon tests in R. TCRdb took this table from immuneACCESS and kept in-frame rearrangements with V and J called. Such tables lack part of the clones; where checked against another copy, unresolved V genes explain under half of the gap, and the rest is unexplained. V, J and clone size derive from that table, while D and trimming were established from the DNA sequence. The sample table lists about 22,000 clones, over 70% of them with a count of one. The ten largest clones capture 35% to 45% of the sample.

Reading the germline V gene gives CDR1 MRHNA and CDR2 SNTAGT. The junction carries 32 bases between V and J, which are trimmed by 2 bases and 3 bases respectively. Measured from the cysteine to the phenylalanine, the CDR3 is 21 residues long. The only DNA kept is the CDR3, 63 bases in frame from the first base. The time point label for this specimen denotes: baseline pretreatment blood. The sample's treatment or condition label is to be understood as: 15 Gy SBRT to primary tumor, nephrectomy 4 weeks later. To follow tumor-enriched clonotypes, peripheral blood was collected serially from radiation-treated patients at baseline and again at 2 weeks and 4 weeks after SBRT. All patients had renal cell carcinoma with clear cell pathology. The QIAamp DNA Blood Mini Kit (Qiagen) was used to prepare genomic DNA for TCR sequencing. Samples were included in the analyses only if all quality control checks were passed.

The specimen was blood, collected from a patient whose treatment included radiotherapy and nephrectomy. This chain is built from TRBV6-4 and TRBJ2-7; perhaps TRBD1 is the D gene, with 5 bases matching. The receptor comes from a man in his sixties with renal cell carcinoma. The CDR3 protein: CASSDAPARAIIKPSHYEQYF. The DNA sequence is as follows: TGTGCCAGCAGTGACGCCCCTGCCAGGGCCATAATTAAGCCCTCCCACTACGAGCAGTACTTC.